The rows below give T cell receptor beta chains drawn from one sample of a study of T cells in Graves' hyperthyroidism and ophthalmopathy. TCRdb fed the multiplex PCR reads into MiXCR, producing one record per CDR3 protein. The sample has about 600,000 distinct CDR3 sequences; 14% are singletons. Sequencing was carried out using blood. Source of these receptors: a woman between 18 and 29 years old with Graves' ophthalmopathy. CDR3s include the opening cysteine and the closing phenylalanine or tryptophan. Each record gives: J gene, clone size, V gene, CDR3 protein. Expanded clones get a size class; other rows say once, few or many, or leave the size out.

TRBJ2-7 | many | TRBV7-2 | CASSSFPETYEQYF
TRBJ1-5 | few | TRBV6-4 | CASSYSKWAAGSQPQHF
TRBJ2-7 | many | TRBV20-1 | CSATLGIAGGGGEQYF
TRBJ1-6 | NA | TRBV27 | CASSLDPGGNSPLHF
TRBJ2-7 | many | TRBV12-3/TRBV12-4 | CASSPYSDGYEQYF
TRBJ2-6 | many | TRBV18 | CASSPDSQANVLTF
TRBJ2-7 | many | TRBV20-1 | CSARKTTYEQYF
TRBJ2-5 | many | TRBV6-2/TRBV6-3 | CASQRGGRRETQYF
TRBJ1-5 | many | TRBV6-1 | CASAHREGDQPQHF
TRBJ2-2 | NA | TRBV19 | CASNLGRTRTNTGELFF
TRBJ2-1 | many | TRBV7-2 | CASSFTAGPNEQFF
TRBJ1-3 | many | TRBV27 | CASSLSGSSGNTIYF
TRBJ1-3 | NA | TRBV28 | CATTGLGKGNTIYF
TRBJ1-2 | many | TRBV7-9 | CASSARTGDGYTF
TRBJ1-1 | many | TRBV5-6 | CASSGRTGGDTEAFF
TRBJ1-2 | NA | TRBV28 | CASTSGTVNYGYTF
TRBJ2-3 | many | TRBV7-6 | CASSPLPSGNTDTQYF
TRBJ2-3 | many | TRBV2 | CALKRTAGTDTQYF
TRBJ1-4 | NA | TRBV7-2 | CASTPGGDLNEKLFF
TRBJ1-1 | many | TRBV7-2 | CASSPFGTGGASEAFF
TRBJ2-1 | NA | TRBV12-3/TRBV12-4 | CASSRQGANEQFF
TRBJ1-6 | NA | TRBV11-2 | CASSQDREVQVYSPLHF
TRBJ2-5 | NA | TRBV5-4 | CASSSLAGGSKETQYF
TRBJ1-5 | NA | TRBV10-3 | CASGTKTNQPQHF
TRBJ2-1 | NA | TRBV9 | CASSSLPTSGEYNEQFF
TRBJ2-7 | few | TRBV29-1 | CSVRSSGSYEQYF
TRBJ2-6 | few | TRBV6-1 | CASSEAAASGANVLTF
TRBJ2-1 | many | TRBV9 | CASSVDGGLSSYNEQFF
TRBJ1-6 | few | TRBV9 | CASSVASLGQHNSPLHF
TRBJ2-1 | NA | TRBV27 | CASSPAGGYNEQFF
TRBJ1-2 | NA | TRBV15 | CATSRETSRAYGYTF